Reported below is one T cell receptor (beta chain). Antigen specificity is unknown. Sequencing was performed with immunoSEQ multiplex PCR; in TCRdb, only in-frame clones are kept and a portion is missing. Of about 25,000 clones in the sample, around 96% were seen once. These data belong to a study of graft-versus-host responses after intestinal transplantation. Study-wide background: Every one of the recipients received anti-thymocyte globulin induction and afterwards took tacrolimus and steroids for approximately three years.

Study-wide findings and caveats: Recipient bone marrow held GvH clones, some seen earlier in ileum or blood. Allografts of patients with graft-donor T cell macrochimerism showed high graft-versus-host to host-versus-graft clone ratios.

Germline trimming cut 1 base from V and 0 bases from J; bases unmatched to any gene: 7. The germline V gene has CDR1 LGHNA and CDR2 YSLEER. The CDR3 runs to 17 residues. Material: PBMCs, obtained around 29 days after intestinal transplant. The sequence came from a human patient who received an intestinal transplant, so some T cells may come from the graft donor. The gene calls are TRBV4-3 and TRBJ1-2, with TRBD1 matching 8 bases. The CDR3 region is CASSQVPGQEANYGYTF. In DNA, the CDR3 is TGCGCCAGCAGCCAAGTCCCGGGACAGGAAGCTAACTATGGCTACACCTTC.